The clone carrying this T cell receptor beta chain was detected only a few times. Its cognate antigen is unknown. CDR1 DFQATT and CDR2 SNEGSKA come from the germline V gene (reference sequence). The CDR3 extends over 12 amino acids. The V end lost 3 bases, the J end lost 4 bases, and 9 bases lay between the germline ends. TCRdb analysed the 5' RACE reads with MiXCR anew, one entry per CDR3 protein. The sample lists approximately 670,000 distinct CDR3 sequences; around 6% were seen once. This record comes from a study of identical twins. Whole-study results and caveats: Whereas memory repertoires showed no such difference, abundant cord blood beta clonotypes carried fewer insertions. Sequences that were beta out-of-frame showed weaker excess twin sharing. Invariant populations such as MAIT and iNKT cells could partly muddle zero-insertion analyses.

Sequencing input: naive T cells sorted from blood. This clonotype originated in a man between 18 and 29 years old in good health. The chain joins TRBV20-1 to TRBJ1-2, with D possibly TRBD1 on 6 matching bases. Here the CDR3 DNA reads TGCAGTGCTAGTGGGGACATCTATGGCTACACCTTC. Its translation is CSASGDIYGYTF.